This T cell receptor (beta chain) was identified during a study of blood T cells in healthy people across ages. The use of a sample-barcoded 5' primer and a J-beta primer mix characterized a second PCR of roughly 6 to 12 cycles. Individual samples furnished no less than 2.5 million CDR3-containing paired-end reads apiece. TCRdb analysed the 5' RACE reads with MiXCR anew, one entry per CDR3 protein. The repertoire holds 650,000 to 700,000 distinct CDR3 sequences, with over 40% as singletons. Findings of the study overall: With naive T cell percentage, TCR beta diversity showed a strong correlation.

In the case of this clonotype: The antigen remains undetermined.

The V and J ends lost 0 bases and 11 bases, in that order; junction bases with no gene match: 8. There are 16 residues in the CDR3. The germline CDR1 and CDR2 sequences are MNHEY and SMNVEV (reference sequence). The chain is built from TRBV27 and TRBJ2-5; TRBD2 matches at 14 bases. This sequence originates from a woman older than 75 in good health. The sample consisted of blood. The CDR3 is CASSLSGTSGRYEQYF. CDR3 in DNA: TGTGCCAGCAGTTTATCCGGGACTAGCGGGAGATATGAGCAGTACTTC.